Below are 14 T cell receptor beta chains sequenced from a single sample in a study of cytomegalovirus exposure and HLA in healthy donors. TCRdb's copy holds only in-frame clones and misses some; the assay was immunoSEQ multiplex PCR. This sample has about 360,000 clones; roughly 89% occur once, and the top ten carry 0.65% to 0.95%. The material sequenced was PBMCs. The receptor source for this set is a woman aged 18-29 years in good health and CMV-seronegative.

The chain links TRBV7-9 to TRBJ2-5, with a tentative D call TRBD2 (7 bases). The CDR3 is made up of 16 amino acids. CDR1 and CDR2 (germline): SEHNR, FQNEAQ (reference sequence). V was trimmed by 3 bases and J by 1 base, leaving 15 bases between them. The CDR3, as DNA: TGTGCCAGCAGCTTTTCCTACCGGGGGGCCCAAGAGACCCAGTACTTC. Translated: CASSFSYRGAQETQYF.

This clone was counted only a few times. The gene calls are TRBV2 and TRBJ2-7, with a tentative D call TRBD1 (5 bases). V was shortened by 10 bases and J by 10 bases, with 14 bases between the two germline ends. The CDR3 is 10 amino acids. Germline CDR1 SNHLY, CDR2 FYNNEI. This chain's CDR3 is CATDFREQYF. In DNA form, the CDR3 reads TGTGCCACCGACTTCAGGGAACAGTACTTC.

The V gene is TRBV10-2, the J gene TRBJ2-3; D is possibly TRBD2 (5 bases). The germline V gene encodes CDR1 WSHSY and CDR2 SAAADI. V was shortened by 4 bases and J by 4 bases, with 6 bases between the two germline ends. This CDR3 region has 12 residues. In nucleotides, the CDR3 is TGCGCCAGCAGTGTACTAGCAGATACGCAGTATTTT. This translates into CASSVLADTQYF.

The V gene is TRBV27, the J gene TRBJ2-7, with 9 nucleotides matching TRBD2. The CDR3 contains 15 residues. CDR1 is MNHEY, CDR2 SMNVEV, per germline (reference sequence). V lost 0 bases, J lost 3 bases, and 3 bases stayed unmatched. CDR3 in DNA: TGTGCCAGCAGTTTATCAGGGACTAGCTTCTACGAGCAGTACTTC. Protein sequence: CASSLSGTSFYEQYF.

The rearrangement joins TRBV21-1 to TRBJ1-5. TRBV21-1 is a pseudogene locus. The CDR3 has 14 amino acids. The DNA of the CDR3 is TGTGCCAGCAGCAAAGGCGGCAGCAATCAGCCCCAGCATTTT. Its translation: CASSKGGSNQPQHF.

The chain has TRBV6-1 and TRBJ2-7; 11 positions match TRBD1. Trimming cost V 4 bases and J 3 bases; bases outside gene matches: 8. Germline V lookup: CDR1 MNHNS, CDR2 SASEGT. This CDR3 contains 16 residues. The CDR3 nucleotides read TGTGCCAGCAGTGTACAACCCGGGACAGGGGGCTACGAGCAGTACTTC. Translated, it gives CASSVQPGTGGYEQYF.

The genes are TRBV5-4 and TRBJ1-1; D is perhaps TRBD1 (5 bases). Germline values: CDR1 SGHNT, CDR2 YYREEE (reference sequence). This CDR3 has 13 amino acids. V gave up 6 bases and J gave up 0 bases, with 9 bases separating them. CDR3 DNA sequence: TGTGCCAGCACCCGACAGATGAACACTGAAGCTTTCTTT. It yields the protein CASTRQMNTEAFF.

CDR3 nucleotides: TGTGCCAGCTCACCAACGGCAGGGATATACAATGAGCAGTTCTTC. Its protein product is CASSPTAGIYNEQFF. The V gene is TRBV18, the J gene TRBJ2-1; tentatively, D is TRBD1 (5 bases). V was shortened by 2 bases and J by 4 bases, with 12 bases between the two germline ends. This CDR3 comprises 15 residues. Germline V gives CDR1 KGHSH, CDR2 LQKENI.

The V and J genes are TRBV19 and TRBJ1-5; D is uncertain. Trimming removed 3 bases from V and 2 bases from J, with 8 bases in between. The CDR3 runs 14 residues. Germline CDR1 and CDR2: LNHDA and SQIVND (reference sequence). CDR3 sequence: CASSMSGGNQPQHF. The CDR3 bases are TGTGCCAGTAGTATGTCCGGGGGCAATCAGCCCCAGCATTTT. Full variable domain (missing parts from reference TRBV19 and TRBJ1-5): DGGITQSPKYLFRKEGQNVTLSCEQNLNHDAMYWYRQDPGQGLRLIYYSQIVNDFQKGDIAEGYSVSREKKESFPLTVTSAQKNPTAFYLCASSMSGGNQPQHFGDGTRLSIL.

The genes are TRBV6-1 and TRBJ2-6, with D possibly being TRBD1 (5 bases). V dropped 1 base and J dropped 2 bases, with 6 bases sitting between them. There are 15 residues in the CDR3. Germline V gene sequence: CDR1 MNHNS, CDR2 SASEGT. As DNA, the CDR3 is TGTGCCAGCAGTGAAGAGGGGACTGGGGCCAACGTCCTGACTTTC. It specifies CASSEEGTGANVLTF.

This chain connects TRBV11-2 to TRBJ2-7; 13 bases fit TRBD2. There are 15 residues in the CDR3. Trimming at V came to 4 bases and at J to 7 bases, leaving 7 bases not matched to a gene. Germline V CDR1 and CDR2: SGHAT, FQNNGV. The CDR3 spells CASSSGLAGRREQYF. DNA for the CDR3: TGTGCCAGCAGCTCGGGACTAGCGGGACGTAGAGAGCAGTACTTC.

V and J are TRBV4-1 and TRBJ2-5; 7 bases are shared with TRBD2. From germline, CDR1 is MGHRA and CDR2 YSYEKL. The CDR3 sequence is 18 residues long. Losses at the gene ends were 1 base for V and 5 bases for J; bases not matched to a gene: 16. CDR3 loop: CASSQGGDRGDAGETQYF. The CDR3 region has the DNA TGCGCCAGCAGCCAAGGCGGTGATCGGGGGGACGCCGGGGAGACCCAGTACTTC.

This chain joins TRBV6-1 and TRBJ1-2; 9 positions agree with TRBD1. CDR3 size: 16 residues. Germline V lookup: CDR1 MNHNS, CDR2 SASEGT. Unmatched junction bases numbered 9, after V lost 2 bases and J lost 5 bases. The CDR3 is CASSERDRVLWYGYTF. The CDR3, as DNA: TGTGCCAGCAGTGAAAGGGACAGGGTGTTATGGTATGGCTACACCTTC.

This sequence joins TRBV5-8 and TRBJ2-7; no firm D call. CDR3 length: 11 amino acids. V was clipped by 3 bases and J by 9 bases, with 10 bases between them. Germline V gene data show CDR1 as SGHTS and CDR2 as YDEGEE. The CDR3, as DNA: TGTGCCAGCAGCTCCCACCGAGGGCAGTACTTC. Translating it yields CASSSHRGQYF.